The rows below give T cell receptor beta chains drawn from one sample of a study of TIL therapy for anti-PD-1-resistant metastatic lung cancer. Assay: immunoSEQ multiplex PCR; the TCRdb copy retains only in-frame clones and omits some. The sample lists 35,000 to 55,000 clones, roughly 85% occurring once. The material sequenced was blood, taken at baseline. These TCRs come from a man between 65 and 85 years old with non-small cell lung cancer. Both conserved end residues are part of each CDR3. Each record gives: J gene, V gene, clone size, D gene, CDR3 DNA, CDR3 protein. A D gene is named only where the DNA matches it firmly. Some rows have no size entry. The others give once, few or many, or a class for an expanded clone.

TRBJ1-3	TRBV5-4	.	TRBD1	TGTGCCAGCAGCTTGGACAGGGGGAGAGGAAACACCATATATTTT	CASSLDRGRGNTIYF
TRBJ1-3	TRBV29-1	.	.	TGCAGCGTCGAGAGCTCTGGAAACACCATATATTTT	CSVESSGNTIYF
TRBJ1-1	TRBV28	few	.	TGTGCCAGCAGTTCACAGGGCGCGAGAACTGAAGCTTTCTTT	CASSSQGARTEAFF
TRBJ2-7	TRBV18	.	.	TGTGCCAGCTCAAGAGGCGGTAGCTCCTACGAGCAGTACTTC	CASSRGGSSYEQYF
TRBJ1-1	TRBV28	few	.	TGTGCCAGCAGTTTATCAGGGAACTTTGTGTCCACTGAAGCTTTCTTT	CASSLSGNFVSTEAFF
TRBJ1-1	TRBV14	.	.	TGTGCCAGCAGGCGATTGACAGGTAACACTGAAGCTTTCTTT	CASRRLTGNTEAFF
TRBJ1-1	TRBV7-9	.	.	TGTGCCAGCAGCTTAGTGGACGGAATGAACACTGAAGCTTTCTTT	CASSLVDGMNTEAFF
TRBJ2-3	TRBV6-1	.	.	TGTGCCAGCAGTGACCGGGACTCAGGTGCGGATACGCAGTATTTT	CASSDRDSGADTQYF
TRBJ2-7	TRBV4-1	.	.	TGCGCCAGCAGGTTCACCGGGACGGGGTACTACGAGCAGTACTTC	CASRFTGTGYYEQYF
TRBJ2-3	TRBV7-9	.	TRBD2	TGTGCCAGCAGCACCATACTAGCGGGAGGAGATACGCAGTATTTT	CASSTILAGGDTQYF
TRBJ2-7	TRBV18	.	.	TGTGCCAGCTCACCGGGGAGATCTTCCTACGAGCAGTACTTC	CASSPGRSSYEQYF
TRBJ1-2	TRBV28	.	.	TGTGCCAGCAGTTTAAGTGTGGCAGGGTATGGCTACACCTTC	CASSLSVAGYGYTF
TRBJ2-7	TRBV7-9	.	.	TGTGCCAGCAGCTTACTCCAGGGTATCGCCTACGAGCAGTACTTC	CASSLLQGIAYEQYF
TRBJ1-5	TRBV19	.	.	TGTGCCAGTAGTATCGGTACAGGGCGAAGGAGTCAGCCCCAGCATTTT	CASSIGTGRRSQPQHF
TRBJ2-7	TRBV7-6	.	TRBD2	TGTGCCAGCAGCTTGACATCCGGGACTAGCGGGACCTACGAGCAGTACTTC	CASSLTSGTSGTYEQYF
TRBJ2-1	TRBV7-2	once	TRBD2	TGTGCCAGCAGCCTCGGGAGGGCGAGCAATGAGCAGTTCTTC	CASSLGRASNEQFF
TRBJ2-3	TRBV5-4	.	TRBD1	TGTGCCAGCAGCCCAACAGGGGTTGCAGATACGCAGTATTTT	CASSPTGVADTQYF
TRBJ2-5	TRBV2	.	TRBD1	TGTGCCAGCAGGGTGACAGGGTTGGAGACCCAGTACTTC	CASRVTGLETQYF